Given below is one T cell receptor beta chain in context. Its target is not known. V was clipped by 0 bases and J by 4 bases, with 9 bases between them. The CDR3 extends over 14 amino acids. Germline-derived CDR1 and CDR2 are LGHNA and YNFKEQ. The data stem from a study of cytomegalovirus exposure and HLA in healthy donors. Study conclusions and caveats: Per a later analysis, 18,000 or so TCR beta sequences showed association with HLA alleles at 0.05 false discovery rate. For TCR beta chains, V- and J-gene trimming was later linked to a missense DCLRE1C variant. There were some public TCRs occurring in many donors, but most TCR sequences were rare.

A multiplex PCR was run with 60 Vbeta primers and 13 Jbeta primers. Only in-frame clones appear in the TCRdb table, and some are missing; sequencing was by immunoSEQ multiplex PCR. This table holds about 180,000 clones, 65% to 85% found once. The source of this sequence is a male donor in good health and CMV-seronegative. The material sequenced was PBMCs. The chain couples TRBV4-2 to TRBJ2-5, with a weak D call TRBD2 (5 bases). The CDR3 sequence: CASSQDGGRETQYF. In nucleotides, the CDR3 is TGTGCCAGCAGCCAAGATGGAGGAAGAGAGACCCAGTACTTC.